This T cell receptor beta chain was sequenced for a study of human T cells and chemical hapten exposure. Across the whole study: Patches with 0.01% DPC went on the upper back, and the tests were read at 6 days.

TCRdb ran MiXCR on the RACE reads and lists one entry per CDR3 protein. The table has roughly 120,000 distinct CDR3 sequences, around 10% seen once. This clonotype was picked up many times. Documented time point: patch test 1, 2 weeks after DPC sensitization. The treatment was: therapeutic diphenylcyclopropenone sensitization with weekly scalp DPC. Trimming cost V 6 bases and J 6 bases, with 8 bases left between them. Per the germline V gene, CDR1 is ENHRY and CDR2 is SYGVKD. The CDR3 length is 12 residues. This sequence originates from a woman between 45 and 65 years old with alopecia areata. Some clones in this sample may be carry-over from other donors' samples. Sequenced material: whole blood, taken in connection with sensitization to the hapten diphenylcyclopropenone (DPC). The chain couples TRBV10-3 to TRBJ1-4; D unresolved. CDR3 residues: CAIRDVDEKLFF. CDR3 coding DNA: TGTGCCATCAGGGACGTAGATGAAAAACTGTTTTTT.